This T cell receptor (beta chain) emerged from a study of breast tumors, draining lymph nodes, adjacent tissues. In this sample, this clonotype turned up many times. TCRdb called the multiplex PCR reads again in MiXCR, with one record for every CDR3 protein. The sample holds some 100,000 distinct CDR3 sequences, roughly 20% seen once. Germline CDR1 reads SGHTA; CDR2 reads FQGTGA. V dropped 2 bases and J dropped 9; count of bases not matched to a gene: 8. The CDR3 consists of 15 residues. Axillary draining lymph nodes of breast cancer patients supplied the node samples. The TCR was taken from a female donor with breast cancer. Some clones in this sample may be carry-over from other donors' samples. The chain has TRBV7-3 and TRBJ2-1; 9 bases match TRBD2. The sample comprised axillary lymph node tissue. As DNA, the CDR3 is TGTGCCAGCAGCTTATGGACTAGCGACATAGGTGAGCAGTTCTTC. Translated, it gives CASSLWTSDIGEQFF.